This T cell receptor (beta chain) emerged from a study of CD8 T cells in Susac syndrome. Study observations and caveats: An acknowledgment was made by the study that its TCR sequencing and HLA analysis involved relatively few individuals. The CD4+ T cell repertoires of Susac syndrome were found to show no clonal expansion.

This CDR3 is built from 18 residues. Per the germline V gene, CDR1 is ENHRY and CDR2 is SYGVKD. Trimming took off 0 bases at V and 0 bases at J, with 18 bases between the two ends. Sequencing of TCR beta was carried out in blood CD8+ and CD4+ T cells. The RNA input was about 0.5 to 1 ug, and it was reverse transcribed with random hexamers. TCRdb analysed the immunoSEQ multiplex PCR reads with MiXCR anew, one entry per CDR3 protein. The repertoire holds roughly 80,000 distinct CDR3 sequences, with about 92% as singletons. As to this clonotype: The antigen is not known.

What was sequenced was CD4+ T cells from PBMCs. The receptor comes from a human donor with Susac syndrome. The chain carries TRBV10-3 and TRBJ2-7; a weak D match, TRBD1 (5 bases). The CDR3, as DNA: TGTGCCATCAGTGAGTCCGGAGTCAGGGCAGGGTTCTCCTACGAGCAGTACTTC. Residues: CAISESGVRAGFSYEQYF.